This entry features one T cell receptor beta chain sequence. The antigen is unknown. This specimen belongs to a study of lymphopenia after photon versus proton radiotherapy. Study-wide points: Oligoclonal CD8+ Temra expansion after nadir drove photon patients' diversity drop. Relative stability marked proton patients; photon patients lost diversity and naive cells.

The CDR3 sequence is 13 residues long. Germline CDR1 reads MNHEY; CDR2 reads SVGAGI. The V end was cut by 6 bases, the J end by 10 bases, with 16 bases between. Data came from immunoSEQ multiplex PCR; TCRdb stores just in-frame clones and leaves some out. Among about 7,300 clones listed, over 65% were seen once. The TCR was taken from a man younger than 40 with gastric cancer. The sequencing here drew on peripheral blood, taken from a patient treated with photon-based radiotherapy. The V and J genes are TRBV6-5 and TRBJ1-5; D unclear. The CDR3 DNA follows: TGTGCCAGCAGATTCGCCCCCAACGAACCCCAGCATTTT. Translating gives CASRFAPNEPQHF.